These 20 T cell receptor beta chains were all obtained from the same sample, sequenced in a study of T cell responses to AZD1222 COVID-19 vaccine. The table came from immunoSEQ multiplex PCR; TCRdb's copy has only in-frame clones and leaves some out. The data contain more than 95,000 clones, about 90% of them singletons. The source was peripheral blood, collected on day 0 of AZD1222 vaccination. Every receptor here comes from an adult in good health.

V and J are TRBV7-9 and TRBJ2-7; 9 bases are shared with TRBD1. V dropped 4 bases and J dropped 4; count of bases not matched to a gene: 5. The CDR3 runs to 14 residues. Per germline, CDR1 SEHNR and CDR2 FQNEAQ (reference sequence). The CDR3 coding sequence is TGTGCCAGCAGCTCGACAGGGGGTCTGTACGAGCAGTACTTC. The encoded protein is CASSSTGGLYEQYF.

This clone was seen only once. This sequence joins TRBV6-5 and TRBJ2-7; 7 nucleotides agree with TRBD2. Germline-derived CDR1 and CDR2 are MNHEY and SVGAGI. V lost 7 bases and J lost 4; bases outside the gene matches: 4. CDR3 length: 12 amino acids. CDR3 nucleotide sequence: TGTGCCAGCACCCTCGGGAGGTACGAGCAGTACTTC. The encoded protein is CASTLGRYEQYF.

The chain links TRBV7-2 to TRBJ1-3; D unclear. The length of the CDR3 is 16 residues. From germline, CDR1 is SGHTA and CDR2 FQGNSA. V lost 4 bases to trimming and J lost 0 bases, with 13 bases between them. The CDR3 bases are TGTGCCAGCAGCTCTCAAACGGAATTCTCTGGAAACACCATATATTTT. Its translation is CASSSQTEFSGNTIYF. Full variable domain (rest looked up from reference TRBV7-2 and TRBJ1-3): GAGVSQSPSNKVTEKGKDVELRCDPISGHTALYWYRQSLGQGLEFLIYFQGNSAPDKSGLPSDRFSAERTGGSVSTLTIQRTQQEDSAVYLCASSSQTEFSGNTIYFGEGSWLTVV.

The V call is TRBV11-2, the J call TRBJ2-7; the match to TRBD2 covers 8 bases. Germline CDR1 and CDR2: SGHAT and FQNNGV. This CDR3 has 14 residues. After removal of 5 bases from V and 4 bases from J, the junction contained 7 bases not matched to a gene. The CDR3 loop reads CASSTSAGEYEQYF. The CDR3, as DNA: TGTGCCAGCAGCACTTCAGCGGGAGAATACGAGCAGTACTTC.

Only a few counts were recorded for this clone. This chain links TRBV19 with TRBJ1-6; D is perhaps TRBD1 (6 bases). Germline CDR1 and CDR2: LNHDA and SQIVND (reference sequence). This CDR3 region has 13 residues. Between the trimmed V and J ends, which lost 5 bases and 8 bases, there was a span of 10 bases. The CDR3 nucleotides read TGTGCCAGTAGTCACAGGGACTATTCACCCCTCCACTTT. It yields the protein CASSHRDYSPLHF.

This chain joins TRBV15 and TRBJ2-3; D not certain. This CDR3 is built from 16 residues. Deletions cut 5 bases from V and 0 bases from J, with 15 bases between. The germline gives CDR1 LNHNV, CDR2 YYDKDF (reference sequence). The CDR3 protein is CATSPRGKSSTDTQYF. The CDR3 DNA reads as TGTGCCACCAGCCCACGTGGGAAATCCAGCACAGATACGCAGTATTTT.

The chain is built from TRBV7-2 and TRBJ1-4; D possibly corresponds to TRBD1 (6 bases). The CDR3 is made up of 15 amino acids. Trimming took off 0 bases at V and 8 bases at J, with 13 bases between the two ends. From germline, CDR1 is SGHTA and CDR2 FQGNSA. Here the CDR3 DNA reads TGTGCCAGCAGCTTAGCTCCAGGGGTTCGGGAAAAACTGTTTTTT. Translated: CASSLAPGVREKLFF.

V usage is TRBV24-1 and J usage is TRBJ1-6; D is uncertain. V shed 4 bases and J shed 7 bases, with 10 bases lying between them. The CDR3 contains 14 residues. Germline V CDR1 and CDR2: KGHDR, SFDVKD. The CDR3 protein is CATSESGVNSPLHF. CDR3 nucleotides: TGTGCCACCAGTGAGTCCGGGGTCAATTCACCCCTCCACTTT.

This clone showed up just a few times. The J gene is TRBJ2-2, the V gene TRBV5-5, with D uncertain. CDR3 length: 15 residues. Germline CDR1 reads SGHKS; CDR2 reads YYEKEE (reference sequence). V was clipped by 7 bases and J by 0 bases, with 13 bases between them. Written as DNA, the CDR3 is TGTGCCAGCGGCGCCCTGTTCGCGAACACCGGGGAGCTGTTTTTT. This encodes CASGALFANTGELFF. The full variable domain, completed using reference TRBV5-5 and TRBJ2-2, is DAGVTQSPTHLIKTRGQQVTLRCSPISGHKSVSWYQQVLGQGPQFIFQYYEKEERGRGNFPDRFSARQFPNYSSELNVNALLLGDSALYLCASGALFANTGELFFGEGSRLTVL.

The chain employs TRBV19 and TRBJ2-1, with 10 bases matching TRBD2. From germline, CDR1 is LNHDA and CDR2 SQIVND (reference sequence). The CDR3 is 16 amino acids. The ends lost 7 bases at V and 7 bases at J; junction bases unmatched: 13. The DNA for the CDR3 is TGTGCCAGTATGAGCTACAGCGGGGGGGCCTCAAATGAGCAGTTCTTC. Its translation: CASMSYSGGASNEQFF.

The gene calls are TRBV6-1 and TRBJ1-2; perhaps TRBD1 as D (5 bases). Germline V gene data show CDR1 as MNHNS and CDR2 as SASEGT. Trimming took 0 bases from V and 8 from J, leaving 10 bases between them. The CDR3 covers 13 residues. DNA of the CDR3: TGTGCCAGCAGTGAAGCTAGGGGAAGCGGCTACACCTTC. Residues: CASSEARGSGYTF.

The V and J genes are TRBV7-9 and TRBJ2-7; 8 nucleotides agree with TRBD1. The CDR3 extends over 13 amino acids. Germline assignment: CDR1 SEHNR and CDR2 FQNEAQ (reference sequence). The V gene end was trimmed by 5 bases and the J gene end by 6 bases; junction bases not matched to a gene: 6. Written as DNA, the CDR3 is TGTGCCAGCAGCCCCAATGACAGGGGCGAGCAGTACTTC. This gives the protein CASSPNDRGEQYF.

The J gene is TRBJ1-6, the V gene TRBV28; D might be TRBD1 (5 bases). This CDR3 comprises 15 residues. V lost 3 bases, J lost 11 bases, and 17 bases lay in between. Germline V lookup: CDR1 MDHEN, CDR2 SYDVKM. In DNA form, the CDR3 reads TGTGCCAGCAGTTTGCGAGGGGTCCCCGAAGCACCCCTCCACTTT. Protein product: CASSLRGVPEAPLHF.

The rearrangement joins TRBV3-1 (or the pseudogene TRBV3-2) to TRBJ1-2, with D perhaps TRBD1 (6 bases). This CDR3 contains 17 residues. V lost 1 base, J lost 3 bases, and 18 bases lay in between. Germline V lookup: CDR1 LGHDT, CDR2 YNNKEL (reference sequence). CDR3 in amino acids: CASSQVRAGGGDYGYTF. The CDR3 bases are TGTGCCAGCAGCCAAGTCAGAGCGGGGGGCGGTGACTATGGCTACACCTTC.

V usage is TRBV4-1 and J usage is TRBJ1-4; 7 bases agree with TRBD1. The V segment lost 3 bases and the J segment 7 bases; nucleotides outside the gene matches: 11. The CDR3 totals 16 residues. Germline lookup yields CDR1 MGHRA and CDR2 YSYEKL. The CDR3 sequence: CASSQGRGTEFEKLFF. CDR3 DNA sequence: TGCGCCAGCAGCCAGGGTCGCGGGACAGAGTTTGAAAAACTGTTTTTT.

This clone was observed a single time. The gene calls are TRBV10-3 and TRBJ1-2; the D gene is possibly TRBD1 (5 bases). The CDR3 runs 12 residues. V was cut by 4 bases and J by 5 bases, with 8 bases left in between. Germline V CDR1 and CDR2: ENHRY, SYGVKD. The CDR3 DNA sequence: TGTGCCATCAGTGCGGGGGGGTATGGCTACACCTTC. Amino acids: CAISAGGYGYTF.

CDR3 protein: CASSSWAETSTDTQYF. DNA for the CDR3: TGTGCCAGCAGTTCCTGGGCGGAAACTAGCACAGATACGCAGTATTTT. V is TRBV27 and J is TRBJ2-3; no firm D call. The CDR3 runs to 16 residues. CDR1 is MNHEY, CDR2 SMNVEV, per germline (reference sequence). The V end was cut by 4 bases, the J end by 0 bases, with 14 bases between.

This chain links TRBV7-2 with TRBJ2-2; maybe TRBD2 (6 bases). The CDR3 covers 15 residues. Trimming took 2 bases from V and 4 from J, leaving 11 bases between them. Germline V lookup: CDR1 SGHTA, CDR2 FQGNSA. CDR3 residues: CASSLKVGGTGELFF. Written as DNA, the CDR3 is TGTGCCAGCAGCTTAAAAGTCGGGGGCACCGGGGAGCTGTTTTTT.

This clone was detected a few times. The rearrangement links TRBV28 to TRBJ2-7; perhaps TRBD1 as D (6 bases). V lost 5 bases, J lost 3 bases, and 14 bases lay in between. This CDR3 has 14 amino acids. Germline V gene sequence: CDR1 MDHEN, CDR2 SYDVKM. The CDR3 spells CASSIPTGLYEQYF. The CDR3 DNA follows: TGTGCCAGCAGTATTCCCACAGGGCTCTACGAGCAGTACTTC.

The chain links TRBV16 to TRBJ2-7; perhaps D is TRBD1 or TRBD2 (5 bases each). V lost 3 bases and J 4 bases, leaving 16 bases between the germline ends. Looked up from germline, CDR1 is KGHSY and CDR2 is FQNENV. This CDR3 contains 15 residues. The CDR3 DNA reads as TGTGCCAGCAGCCAGAACGGGGACGGCGCGTACGAGCAGTACTTC. Translation gives CASSQNGDGAYEQYF.